This entry concerns a single TCR beta chain. This receptor's antigen is unknown. Per-base quality was not reported, and no clone a single base away is much larger than it. The library was made by PCR. Sequenced using an Illumina HiSeq 2500. TCR libraries were prepared with molecular barcoding, using unique molecular identifiers to normalize TCRbeta repertoire quantification. TCRdb handled the public reads itself, with Q25 trimming in fastp and clone calling in MiXCR, and kept productive beta chains. When rows share a CDR3 protein, they turn into one entry using the most common DNA and genes. Counted in this sample were 440,000 or so distinct CDR3 sequences; 43% of them appeared once. Jointly, the top ten make up under 35% of the sample. These data originate in a study of T-cell reconstitution after alpha-beta-depleted transplantation in children (dated by TCRdb to the mid-2010s). With regard to the full study: The study quantitatively tracked T-cell immune reconstitution after TCRalphabeta/CD19-depleted allogeneic hematopoietic cell transplantation in children using TCR repertoire profiling. Results the study describes overall, beyond this receptor: Over subsequent months, a decline in hyperexpanded clone frequencies was noted, and after one year, T-cell counts and TCRbeta diversity were mostly ascribed to newly produced T cells. In some patients, the high TCRbeta diversity seen at day 60 was put down to recipient T cells and intrathymic progenitors that had survived conditioning. The apparently early alphabetaT-cell count recovery about two months after transplant was reportedly dependent on only several hundred rapidly expanded clones derived from non-depleted graft cells.

Per the publication, the treatment or condition label means: allogeneic hematopoietic cell transplantation with graft depleted of TCRalphabeta T cells and CD19 B cells. The children who served as transplant recipients had been given grafts of TCRalphabeta/CD19-depleted allogeneic hematopoietic cells. The receptor's source is a girl aged 2 to 10 with aplastic anemia, due to receive a stem cell transplant. Here the sequenced sample was PBMCs, taken before TCRalphabeta/CD19-depleted stem cell transplant.

The CDR3 has the sequence CSVEDRDGRTGELFF. The DNA sequence follows: TGCAGCGTTGAAGATCGGGACGGACGCACCGGGGAGCTGTTTTTT. The rearranged chain carries TRBV29-1 and TRBJ2-2; the D gene may be TRBD1 or TRBD2, since each aligns over 5 bases. V lost 0 bases and J lost 4 bases; the stretch between them is 12 bases long. The CDR3 numbers 15 residues from cysteine through phenylalanine. The entry retains the CDR3 DNA only, 45 bases that are in frame from base 1. Sequences SQVTM (CDR1) and ANQGSEA (CDR2) are obtained from the germline V gene.